This entry describes one T cell receptor (beta chain). The antigen is undetermined. RNA and DNA were co-extracted from about 19-30 mg of unsorted bulk tissue. The patients, who had chronic HBV infection, were treatment-naive (untreated). This specimen belongs to a study of tumor-infiltrating lymphocytes in primary liver carcinoma. Whole-study findings and limits: Pairs comparing tumor with adjacent tissue or blood overlapped less than pairs drawn from tumor regions.

This CDR3 is 18 amino acids long. Trimming cost V 5 bases and J 7 bases; bases outside gene matches: 19. Constant-region priming of roughly 0.45 ug total RNA yielded TCR beta cDNA. Slightly modified ARM-PCR, run as three nested multiplex PCR rounds, produced the TCR beta libraries. TRBV1-TRBV30 forward primers paired with a C-beta reverse primer were used in the first two PCR rounds, which ran roughly 9 cycles each. TCRdb processed the multiplex PCR reads anew with MiXCR; each CDR3 protein has one entry. The data show around 99,000 distinct CDR3 sequences, around 68% seen once. Sequencing input: tumor-adjacent normal liver tissue. The chain recombines TRBV12-3 or TRBV12-4 with TRBJ2-1; 8 bases are shared with TRBD2. This TCR came from a man aged 35 to 55 with primary liver carcinoma and hepatitis B virus infection. The CDR3: CASSPREAGEGSCNEQFF. The CDR3 nucleotides are TGTGCCAGCAGTCCTAGGGAAGCGGGAGAAGGCTCCTGTAATGAGCAGTTCTTC.